The text below deals with one T cell receptor (beta chain). This specimen comes from a study of T cell changes during pregnancy in multiple sclerosis. Losses at the gene ends were 5 bases for V and 3 bases for J; bases not matched to a gene: 0. CDR1 SEHNR and CDR2 FQNEAQ come from the germline V gene (reference sequence). There are 12 residues in the CDR3. TCRdb's table, derived via immunoSEQ multiplex PCR, lists solely in-frame clones and lacks some. The top ten clones hold over 1.2% of a sample with 55,000 to 70,000 clones, more than 75% of them seen once. The sequence was collected from a female donor in good health, enrolled as a control in a pregnancy study. The specimen comprised peripheral blood, sampled in the third trimester of pregnancy. This chain joins TRBV7-9 and TRBJ1-1, with TRBD1 matching over 7 bases. This CDR3 is CASSQGDTEAFF. In DNA, the CDR3 is TGTGCCAGCAGCCAGGGGGACACTGAAGCTTTCTTT.